This is a list of T cell receptor beta chains from one sample in a study of T cell responses to AZD1222 COVID-19 vaccine. The method was immunoSEQ multiplex PCR; TCRdb's version includes in-frame clones alone and lacks a portion of them. The data contain 80,000 or so clones, over 60% of them singletons. The sample consisted of peripheral blood, taken 28 days after the second dose of the MenACWY control vaccine. The receptors shown here come from an adult who received the MenACWY meningococcal vaccine as a control. Each CDR3 is given with its conserved first and last residue.

len	v_gene	j_gene	CDR3aa
17	TRBV19	TRBJ1-5	CASSIRRGASIDQPQHF
11	TRBV6-5	TRBJ2-1	CASSQGVWGFF
15	TRBV15	TRBJ1-4	CATSRGQGTNEKLFF
14	TRBV30	TRBJ2-7	CAWSVPEVPSEQYF
14	TRBV27	TRBJ1-5	CASSQRGSNQPQHF
14	TRBV27	TRBJ1-1	CASSWRGANTEAFF
14	TRBV7-9	TRBJ1-4	CASSWGRSNEKLFF
17	TRBV14	TRBJ1-5	CASSQDPRIVSNQPQHF
15	TRBV21-1	TRBJ2-5	CASRSSGEYQETQYF
15	TRBV5-1	TRBJ1-4	CASSLNELWGEKLFF
13	TRBV18	TRBJ1-2	CASADLMNYGYTF
14	TRBV2	TRBJ1-3	CASSDRGAGNTIYF
15	TRBV7-2	TRBJ1-1	CASSDPGQVNTEAFF
16	TRBV11-2	TRBJ2-3	CASSLDRDTRPDTQYF
13	TRBV6-5	TRBJ1-5	CASSPGQTQPQHF
15	TRBV4-1	TRBJ1-6	CASSQDRHQNSPLHF
13	TRBV10-3	TRBJ1-1	CATQTDTNTEAFF
14	TRBV14	TRBJ1-5	CASSQKTGNQPQHF
15	TRBV6-1	TRBJ2-1	CASSEETGGTAEQFF
14	TRBV5-4	TRBJ1-2	CASSPSRQNYGYTF
17	TRBV6-2/TRBV6-3	TRBJ2-7	CASSWGALAGEPYEQYF
16	TRBV6-1	TRBJ2-6	CASSEDRLDGANVLTF
14	TRBV30	TRBJ1-3	CAWSEGLSGNTIYF
14	TRBV18	TRBJ1-1	CASSPQTANTEAFF
11	TRBV30	TRBJ2-7	CACQFSYEQYF
13	TRBV14	TRBJ2-7	CASSHSWGYEQYF
19	TRBV5-8	TRBJ1-6	CASSSIQGASRSYNSPLHF
16	TRBV4-1	TRBJ1-2	CASSHPFMGVTYGYTF
14	TRBV5-1	TRBJ1-4	CASSLGQDGEKLFF
14	TRBV3-1/TRBV3-2	TRBJ2-7	CASSQAQGGYEQYF
16	TRBV7-2	TRBJ2-1	CASSLAGGRTYNEQFF
16	TRBV5-4	TRBJ1-4	CASSSDSTGANEKLFF
15	TRBV27	TRBJ2-1	CASTNSPMAYNEQFF
14	TRBV11-1	TRBJ2-3	CASSLNPRLDTQYF
13	TRBV5-4	TRBJ2-5	CASSLDRVETQYF
15	TRBV9	TRBJ2-1	CASSGLAGGNNEQFF
14	TRBV5-1	TRBJ2-2	CASTLLRGTGELFF
14	TRBV5-6	TRBJ2-7	CASSLGGSSYEQYF
13	TRBV11-3	TRBJ1-6	CASSQGQNSPLHF
12	TRBV7-8	TRBJ2-1	CASSVVYNEQFF
14	TRBV5-1	TRBJ1-2	CASSLAIGSYGYTF
14	TRBV9	TRBJ1-5	CASSVDGGNQPQHF
17	TRBV7-2	TRBJ2-3	CASASLGMSRGTDTQYF
15	TRBV18	TRBJ1-4	CASSPEGYTNEKLFF
16	TRBV7-9	TRBJ2-7	CASSWMGGSSSYEQYF